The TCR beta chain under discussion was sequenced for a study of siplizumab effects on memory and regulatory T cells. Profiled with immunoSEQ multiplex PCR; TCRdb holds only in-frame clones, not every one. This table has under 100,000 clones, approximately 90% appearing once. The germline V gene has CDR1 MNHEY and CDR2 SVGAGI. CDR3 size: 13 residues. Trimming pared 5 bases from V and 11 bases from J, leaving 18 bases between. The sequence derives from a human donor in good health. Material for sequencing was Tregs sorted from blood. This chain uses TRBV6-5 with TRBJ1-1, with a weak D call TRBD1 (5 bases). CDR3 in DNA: TGTGCCAGCAGTCCCGGGGTAGGCAAGGGGGCTTTCTTT. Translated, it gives CASSPGVGKGAFF.